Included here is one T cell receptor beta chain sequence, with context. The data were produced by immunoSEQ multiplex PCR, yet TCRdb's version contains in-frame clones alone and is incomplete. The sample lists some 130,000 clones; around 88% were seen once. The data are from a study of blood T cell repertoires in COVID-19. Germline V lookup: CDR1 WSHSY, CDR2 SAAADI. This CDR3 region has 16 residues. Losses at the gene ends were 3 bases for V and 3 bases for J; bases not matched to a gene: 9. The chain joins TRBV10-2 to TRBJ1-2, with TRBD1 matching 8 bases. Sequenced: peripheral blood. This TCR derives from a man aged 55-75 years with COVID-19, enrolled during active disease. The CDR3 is CASSEGDRRGDYGYTF. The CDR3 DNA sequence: TGCGCCAGCAGTGAAGGGGACAGGCGAGGGGACTATGGCTACACCTTC.